A selection of T cell receptor beta chains follows, all from one sample in a study of regulatory T cells in long-lasting Graves disease. TCRdb recomputed calls from the multiplex PCR reads with MiXCR, one row per CDR3 protein. The sample shows some 340,000 distinct CDR3 sequences, 23% of them seen only once. Sample: peripheral blood mononuclear cells (PBMCs), taken when the disease was refractory, from a patient treated with antithyroid drugs. The receptors stem from a woman between 40 and 50 years old with Graves disease. Both conserved end residues are part of each CDR3. Fields, in order: D gene, J gene, clone size, V gene, CDR3 protein, CDR3 DNA. A D gene is named only where the DNA matches it firmly. The listing skips clone size in some rows; elsewhere it reads once, few, many or a size class.

D: TRBD1; J: TRBJ1-5; size: many; V: TRBV2; CDR3: CASSEAPGQGNQPQHF; DNA: TGTGCCAGCAGTGAAGCGCCCGGACAGGGCAATCAGCCCCAGCATTTT
D: NA; J: TRBJ2-2; size: NA; V: TRBV5-1; CDR3: CASSILTSNAGELFF; DNA: TGCGCCAGCAGCATCCTAACGAGTAACGCCGGGGAGCTGTTTTTT
D: TRBD1; J: TRBJ2-5; size: few; V: TRBV7-8; CDR3: CASSLRSPGQGETQYF; DNA: TGTGCCAGCAGCTTAAGATCCCCGGGACAGGGCGAGACCCAGTACTTC
D: NA; J: TRBJ1-4; size: few; V: TRBV20-1; CDR3: CSASSGGAREKLFF; DNA: TGCAGTGCTAGTTCTGGGGGGGCGCGTGAAAAACTGTTTTTT
D: NA; J: TRBJ1-2; size: many; V: TRBV2; CDR3: CASSWGADYGYTF; DNA: TGTGCCAGCAGTTGGGGGGCAGACTATGGCTACACCTTC
D: NA; J: TRBJ2-5; size: NA; V: TRBV5-4; CDR3: CASSLLGAGTQYF; DNA: TGTGCCAGCAGCCTGCTAGGGGCGGGGACCCAGTACTTC
D: TRBD1; J: TRBJ1-2; size: NA; V: TRBV28; CDR3: CASSLSAGGEVYTF; DNA: TGTGCCAGCAGTTTATCGGCAGGGGGGGAAGTCTACACCTTC
D: NA; J: TRBJ2-7; size: many; V: TRBV12-3/TRBV12-4; CDR3: CASSTRSYEQYF; DNA: TGTGCCAGCAGTACGAGGTCCTACGAGCAGTACTTC
D: NA; J: TRBJ2-5; size: many; V: TRBV2; CDR3: CASSGRLQETQYF; DNA: TGTGCCAGCAGTGGGAGGCTACAAGAGACCCAGTACTTC
D: TRBD2; J: TRBJ2-1; size: NA; V: TRBV9; CDR3: CASSEHGAGNNEQFF; DNA: TGTGCCAGCAGCGAACATGGAGCGGGGAACAATGAGCAGTTCTTC
D: NA; J: TRBJ1-1; size: NA; V: TRBV30; CDR3: CAHEGKTPMNTEAFF; DNA: TGTGCCCATGAGGGTAAAACCCCAATGAACACTGAAGCTTTCTTT
D: NA; J: TRBJ2-1; size: few; V: TRBV6-2/TRBV6-3; CDR3: CASSSHMASYNEQFF; DNA: TGTGCCAGCAGTTCTCACATGGCTTCCTACAATGAGCAGTTCTTC
D: NA; J: TRBJ1-1; size: many; V: TRBV27; CDR3: CASSPGRGITEAFF; DNA: TGTGCCAGCAGCCCGGGAAGAGGGATCACTGAAGCTTTCTTT
D: NA; J: TRBJ2-5; size: many; V: TRBV28; CDR3: CASYDTGTGETQYF; DNA: TGTGCCAGTTACGATACCGGGACTGGAGAGACCCAGTACTTC
D: NA; J: TRBJ2-3; size: NA; V: TRBV7-9; CDR3: CASSLDQALTDTQYF; DNA: TGTGCCAGCAGCTTAGACCAGGCACTTACAGATACGCAGTATTTT
D: TRBD1; J: TRBJ2-3; size: few; V: TRBV9; CDR3: CASSVKDRSTDTQYF; DNA: TGTGCCAGCAGCGTAAAGGACAGGAGCACAGATACGCAGTATTTT
D: NA; J: TRBJ1-1; size: NA; V: TRBV29-1; CDR3: CSVVRSGILNTEAFF; DNA: TGCAGCGTTGTACGATCAGGCATACTGAACACTGAAGCTTTCTTT
D: TRBD2; J: TRBJ2-7; size: NA; V: TRBV29-1; CDR3: CSVVPTSGRGEQYF; DNA: TGCAGCGTCGTCCCGACTAGCGGGAGAGGCGAGCAGTACTTC
D: NA; J: TRBJ2-5; size: many; V: TRBV27; CDR3: CASSGAGIGPETQYF; DNA: TGTGCCAGCAGTGGCGCAGGGATAGGACCAGAGACCCAGTACTTC
D: NA; J: TRBJ2-6; size: NA; V: TRBV29-1; CDR3: CSAGISGANVLTF; DNA: TGCAGCGCCGGGATTTCTGGGGCCAACGTCCTGACTTTC
D: NA; J: TRBJ1-5; size: many; V: TRBV2; CDR3: CASSSPKITQGNQPQHF; DNA: TGTGCCAGCAGTTCCCCAAAGATCACACAGGGTAATCAGCCCCAGCATTTT
D: TRBD1; J: TRBJ2-7; size: NA; V: TRBV6-2/TRBV6-3; CDR3: CASSRGQGKYEQYF; DNA: TGTGCCAGCAGTAGGGGACAGGGGAAGTACGAGCAGTACTTC
D: TRBD1; J: TRBJ1-5; size: few; V: TRBV30; CDR3: CAWSAGQGNQPQHF; DNA: TGTGCCTGGAGTGCGGGACAGGGCAATCAGCCCCAGCATTTT
D: TRBD2; J: TRBJ2-1; size: few; V: TRBV11-3; CDR3: CASSLTGTSGINEQFF; DNA: TGTGCCAGCAGTTTGACAGGGACTAGCGGGATCAATGAGCAGTTCTTC
D: NA; J: TRBJ2-5; size: many; V: TRBV10-3; CDR3: CAISEGVEETQYF; DNA: TGTGCCATCAGTGAGGGTGTGGAAGAGACCCAGTACTTC
D: NA; J: TRBJ1-5; size: NA; V: TRBV12-3/TRBV12-4; CDR3: CASSFGDGNQPQHF; DNA: TGTGCCAGCAGTTTTGGGGACGGCAATCAGCCCCAGCATTTT
D: NA; J: TRBJ2-3; size: NA; V: TRBV6-9; CDR3: CASSLAGFTDTQYF; DNA: TGTGCCAGCAGTTTAGCAGGATTCACAGATACGCAGTATTTT
D: TRBD1; J: TRBJ2-7; size: few; V: TRBV5-1; CDR3: CASSPSGSDRGHEQYF; DNA: TGCGCCAGCAGCCCCTCCGGTTCGGACAGGGGGCACGAGCAGTACTTC
D: TRBD1; J: TRBJ1-4; size: NA; V: TRBV29-1; CDR3: CSVGGGTGVSNEKLFF; DNA: TGCAGCGTTGGGGGGGGCACAGGGGTGTCTAATGAAAAACTGTTTTTT
D: NA; J: TRBJ2-7; size: many; V: TRBV12-3/TRBV12-4; CDR3: CASSYTPSYEQYF; DNA: TGTGCCAGCAGTTACACTCCCTCCTACGAGCAGTACTTC
D: NA; J: TRBJ2-5; size: many; V: TRBV12-3/TRBV12-4; CDR3: CASSSRGTQYF; DNA: TGTGCCAGCAGTTCCCGCGGGACCCAGTACTTC
D: NA; J: TRBJ2-7; size: few; V: TRBV5-1; CDR3: CASHRLTGTGSGEQYF; DNA: TGCGCCAGCCACCGTCTAACCGGGACTGGCTCGGGTGAGCAGTACTTC
D: NA; J: TRBJ2-2; size: many; V: TRBV28; CDR3: CASSLANTGELFF; DNA: TGTGCCAGCAGTTTAGCTAACACCGGGGAGCTGTTTTTT
D: NA; J: TRBJ1-2; size: NA; V: TRBV19; CDR3: CASSIGGTYGYGYTF; DNA: TGTGCCAGTAGTATCGGGGGGACGTATGGCTATGGCTACACCTTC
D: TRBD1; J: TRBJ2-7; size: few; V: TRBV7-8; CDR3: CASRTPGTDGHEQYF; DNA: TGTGCCAGCAGAACTCCCGGGACAGATGGCCACGAGCAGTACTTC
D: NA; J: TRBJ2-5; size: few; V: TRBV14; CDR3: CASSLRSGAAQETQYF; DNA: TGTGCCAGCAGCCTCAGATCAGGGGCAGCCCAAGAGACCCAGTACTTC
D: NA; J: TRBJ2-2; size: many; V: TRBV28; CDR3: CASSSARGGPMALANTGELFF; DNA: TGTGCCAGCAGTTCAGCCAGGGGCGGGCCGATGGCCCTAGCGAACACCGGGGAGCTGTTTTTT
D: NA; J: TRBJ2-7; size: NA; V: TRBV7-2; CDR3: CASSLGGTKFYEQYF; DNA: TGTGCCAGCAGCTTAGGGGGGACAAAATTCTACGAGCAGTACTTC
D: TRBD1; J: TRBJ2-2; size: NA; V: TRBV2; CDR3: CASSERQGAGELFF; DNA: TGTGCCAGCAGTGAACGACAGGGTGCCGGGGAGCTGTTTTTT
D: NA; J: TRBJ2-2; size: NA; V: TRBV10-3; CDR3: CAISEGQGLTGELFF; DNA: TGTGCCATCAGTGAGGGGCAGGGGCTTACCGGGGAGCTGTTTTTT
D: NA; J: TRBJ2-5; size: many; V: TRBV7-9; CDR3: CASSHFGGAVQETQYF; DNA: TGTGCCAGCAGCCATTTTGGGGGAGCCGTACAAGAGACCCAGTACTTC
D: NA; J: TRBJ2-6; size: NA; V: TRBV4-1; CDR3: CASSQTLGEAGANVLTF; DNA: TGCGCCAGCAGCCAGACCCTGGGGGAAGCTGGGGCCAACGTCCTGACTTTC
D: TRBD1; J: TRBJ1-5; size: many; V: TRBV28; CDR3: CASSYGGGPNQPQHF; DNA: TGTGCCAGCAGTTACGGAGGGGGCCCCAATCAGCCCCAGCATTTT
D: TRBD1; J: TRBJ2-7; size: many; V: TRBV29-1; CDR3: CSVEDRAYEQYF; DNA: TGCAGCGTGGAAGACAGGGCCTACGAGCAGTACTTC
D: TRBD1; J: TRBJ1-6; size: many; V: TRBV28; CDR3: CASRSGQGQNSPLHF; DNA: TGTGCCAGCAGGTCCGGACAGGGTCAAAATTCACCCCTCCACTTT
D: NA; J: TRBJ1-5; size: few; V: TRBV10-3; CDR3: CAIGGNSNQPQHF; DNA: TGTGCCATCGGGGGGAATAGCAATCAGCCCCAGCATTTT
D: TRBD2; J: TRBJ2-7; size: few; V: TRBV20-1; CDR3: CSAELREGPPHWYEQYF; DNA: TGCAGTGCTGAGCTCCGGGAGGGCCCCCCCCACTGGTACGAGCAGTACTTC
D: TRBD2; J: TRBJ2-1; size: NA; V: TRBV20-1; CDR3: CSARTSGRFYNEQFF; DNA: TGCAGTGCCCGGACTAGCGGGAGGTTTTACAATGAGCAGTTCTTC
D: NA; J: TRBJ2-1; size: few; V: TRBV28; CDR3: CASSSWASSYNEQFF; DNA: TGTGCCAGCAGTTCCTGGGCAAGCTCCTACAATGAGCAGTTCTTC
D: NA; J: TRBJ2-5; size: many; V: TRBV28; CDR3: CASSTGTPQETQYF; DNA: TGTGCCAGCAGTACCGGGACCCCACAAGAGACCCAGTACTTC
D: TRBD1; J: TRBJ1-2; size: many; V: TRBV5-1; CDR3: CASSTRDSPYGYTF; DNA: TGCGCCAGCAGTACCCGGGACAGCCCTTATGGCTACACCTTC
D: TRBD1; J: TRBJ1-6; size: many; V: TRBV6-1; CDR3: CASRHPGGNNSPLHF; DNA: TGTGCCAGCAGGCACCCAGGGGGGAATAATTCACCCCTCCACTTT
D: NA; J: TRBJ2-5; size: NA; V: TRBV7-9; CDR3: CASSWGSPYQETQYF; DNA: TGTGCCAGCAGCTGGGGGAGCCCGTACCAAGAGACCCAGTACTTC
D: NA; J: TRBJ1-5; size: many; V: TRBV13; CDR3: CASSFKGEGQPQHF; DNA: TGTGCCAGCAGCTTCAAAGGGGAGGGTCAGCCCCAGCATTTT
D: TRBD1; J: TRBJ1-5; size: NA; V: TRBV20-1; CDR3: CSASPDRGDQPQHF; DNA: TGCAGTGCCTCCCCTGACAGGGGTGACCAGCCCCAGCATTTT
D: NA; J: TRBJ1-1; size: NA; V: TRBV18; CDR3: CASSPGAANTEAFF; DNA: TGTGCCAGCTCACCAGGCGCAGCTAACACTGAAGCTTTCTTT
D: TRBD2; J: TRBJ2-7; size: many; V: TRBV12-3/TRBV12-4; CDR3: CASSTGLDLYEQYF; DNA: TGTGCCAGCAGTACGGGACTAGATCTCTACGAGCAGTACTTC
D: TRBD1; J: TRBJ1-5; size: many; V: TRBV28; CDR3: CASSLRTGRQPQHF; DNA: TGTGCCAGCAGTCTCCGGACAGGGCGCCAGCCCCAGCATTTT